The sample holds a few counts of the clone carrying this TCR beta chain. Its antigen remains unknown. Treatment here: oral pan-JAK inhibitor, 5-10 mg twice daily. This sample is part of a study of CD8+ T cells in alopecia areata. Study-level results: Many expanded lesional clones persisted during tofacitinib (in both scalp and blood).

The CDR3 extends over 15 amino acids. In germline, CDR1 is SGHRS, CDR2 YFSETQ. V was pared by 0 bases and J by 3 bases, with 12 bases between. Once RNA had been extracted, it was reverse transcribed into cDNA to act as the sequencing template. Generated by immunoSEQ multiplex PCR, the TCRdb table keeps only in-frame clones and is missing some. The data hold some 99,000 clones, with more than 55% observed a single time. This chain joins TRBV5-1 and TRBJ1-1, with D unclear. Sequencing used CD8+ T cells sorted from blood, obtained at week 4, from a patient treated with tofacitinib. The source of this sequence is a human donor with alopecia areata. Here the CDR3 DNA reads TGCGCCAGCAGCTTGGATTCCCCTCTCTACACTGAAGCTTTCTTT. Translated: CASSLDSPLYTEAFF.